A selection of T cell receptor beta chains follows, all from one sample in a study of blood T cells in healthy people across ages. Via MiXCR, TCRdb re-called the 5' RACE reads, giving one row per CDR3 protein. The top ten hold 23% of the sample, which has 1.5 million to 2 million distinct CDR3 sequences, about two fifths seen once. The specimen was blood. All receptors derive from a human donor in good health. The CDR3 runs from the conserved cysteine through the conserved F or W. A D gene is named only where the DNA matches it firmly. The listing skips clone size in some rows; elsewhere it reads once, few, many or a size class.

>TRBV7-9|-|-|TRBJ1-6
CASSSGQENSPLHF
TGTGCCAGCAGCTCGGGACAAGAAAATTCACCCCTCCACTTT
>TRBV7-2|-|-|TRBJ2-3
CASSSQIYTGDTQYF
TGTGCCAGCAGCTCTCAGATTTACACGGGAGATACGCAGTATTTT
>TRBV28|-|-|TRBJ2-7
CASSWDTHPSYEQYF
TGTGCCAGCTCCTGGGACACGCACCCTTCCTACGAGCAGTACTTC
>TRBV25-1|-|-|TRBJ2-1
CASSDIFDNEQFF
TGTGCCAGCAGTGATATTTTCGACAATGAGCAGTTCTTC
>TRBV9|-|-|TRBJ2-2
CASTHGGEGTGELFF
TGTGCCAGCACCCACGGGGGCGAGGGCACCGGGGAGCTGTTTTTT
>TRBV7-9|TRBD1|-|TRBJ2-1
CASRDRTGNYNEQFF
TGTGCCAGCAGGGACCGGACAGGGAACTACAATGAGCAGTTCTTC
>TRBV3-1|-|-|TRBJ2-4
CASSQDRYIQYF
TGTGCCAGCAGCCAAGATAGGTACATTCAGTACTTC
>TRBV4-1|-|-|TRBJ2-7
CASSQDHGNYEQYF
TGCGCCAGCAGCCAAGATCACGGCAACTACGAGCAGTACTTC
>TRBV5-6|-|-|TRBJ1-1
CASSSGPGREAFF
TGTGCCAGCAGCTCGGGCCCCGGACGGGAGGCTTTCTTT
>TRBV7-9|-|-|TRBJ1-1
CASSLFSTEAFF
TGTGCCAGCAGCTTGTTTAGCACTGAAGCTTTCTTT
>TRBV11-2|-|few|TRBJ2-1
CASSQMGFDEQFF
TGTGCCAGCAGCCAAATGGGGTTTGATGAGCAGTTCTTC
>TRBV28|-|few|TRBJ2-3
CASKSTRSTDTQYF
TGTGCCAGCAAATCGACTAGATCCACAGATACGCAGTATTTT
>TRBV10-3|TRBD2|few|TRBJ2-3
CAISDLMGGGVFTDTQYF
TGTGCCATCAGTGACCTAATGGGCGGGGGGGTCTTCACAGATACGCAGTATTTT
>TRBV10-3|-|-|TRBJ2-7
CAITKTRDTDYEQYF
TGTGCCATCACTAAAACCCGGGACACTGACTACGAGCAGTACTTC
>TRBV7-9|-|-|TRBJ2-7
CASSSPRINYEQYF
TGTGCCAGCAGTTCCCCGCGCATTAACTACGAGCAGTACTTC
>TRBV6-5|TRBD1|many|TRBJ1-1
CASSRQGGNTEAFF
TGTGCCAGCAGCAGACAGGGAGGGAACACTGAAGCTTTCTTT
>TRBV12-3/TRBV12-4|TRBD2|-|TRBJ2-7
CASAPGLWEIQYF
TGTGCCAGCGCTCCGGGACTATGGGAGATCCAGTACTTC
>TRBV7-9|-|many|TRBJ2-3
CASSLGSADTQYF
TGTGCCAGCAGCTTAGGTTCTGCAGATACGCAGTATTTT
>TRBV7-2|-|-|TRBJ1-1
CASSNILNTEAFF
TGTGCCAGCAGTAATATCCTGAACACTGAAGCTTTCTTT
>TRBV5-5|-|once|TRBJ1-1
CASSGADALGAEAFF
TGTGCCAGCAGCGGTGCGGACGCTCTCGGGGCTGAAGCTTTCTTT
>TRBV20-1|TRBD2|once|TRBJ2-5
CSARTRRETQYF
TGCAGTGCCCGGACTAGAAGAGAGACCCAGTACTTC
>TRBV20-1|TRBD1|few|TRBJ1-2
CSARGTGADYGYTF
TGCAGTGCTAGGGGAACAGGGGCGGACTATGGCTACACCTTC
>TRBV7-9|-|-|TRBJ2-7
CASSLAAGTLKGYEQYF
TGTGCCAGCAGCTTAGCGGCCGGGACATTGAAGGGCTACGAGCAGTACTTC
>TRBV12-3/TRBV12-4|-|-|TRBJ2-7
CASSSVLGRSSSYEQYF
TGTGCCAGCAGCTCCGTTCTGGGCCGATCCAGCTCCTACGAGCAGTACTTC
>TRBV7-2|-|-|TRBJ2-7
CASTPTGAYYEQYF
TGTGCCAGCACCCCGACAGGTGCGTACTACGAGCAGTACTTC
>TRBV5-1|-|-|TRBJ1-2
CAGSLDGSGYGYTF
TGCGCCGGCAGCCTGGACGGGAGCGGCTATGGCTACACCTTC
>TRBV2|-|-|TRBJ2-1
CASLGGNEQFF
TGTGCCAGCTTAGGGGGAAATGAGCAGTTCTTC
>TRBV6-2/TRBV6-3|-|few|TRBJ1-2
CASSSTRTGYGYTF
TGTGCCAGCAGTTCGACAAGGACTGGATATGGCTACACCTTC
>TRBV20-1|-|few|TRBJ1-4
CSAPGGNEKLFF
TGCAGTGCTCCGGGGGGAAACGAAAAACTGTTTTTT
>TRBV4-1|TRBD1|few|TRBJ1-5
CASSRGQGARSPQHF
TGCGCCAGCTCTCGAGGACAGGGGGCCCGGTCGCCCCAGCATTTT
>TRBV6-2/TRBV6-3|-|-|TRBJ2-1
CASSFSDYEQFF
TGTGCCAGCAGTTTTTCCGACTACGAGCAGTTCTTC
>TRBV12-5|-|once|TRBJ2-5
CASGLSPSGETQYF
TGTGCTAGTGGTTTGTCCCCCTCGGGAGAGACCCAGTACTTC
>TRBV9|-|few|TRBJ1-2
CASSVDPVSPGDHYGYTF
TGTGCCAGCAGCGTAGATCCCGTGTCCCCAGGGGACCACTATGGCTACACCTTC
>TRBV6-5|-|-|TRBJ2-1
CASSYAYEQFF
TGTGCCAGCAGTTATGCTTATGAGCAGTTCTTC
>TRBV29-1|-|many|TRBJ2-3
CSVGGIDTQYF
TGCAGCGTTGGGGGTATAGATACGCAGTATTTT
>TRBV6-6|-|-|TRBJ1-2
CASTDAGSGYTF
TGTGCCAGCACTGATGCCGGGTCTGGCTACACCTTC
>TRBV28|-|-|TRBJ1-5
CASTITGNQPQHF
TGTGCCAGCACAATTACAGGGAATCAGCCCCAGCATTTT
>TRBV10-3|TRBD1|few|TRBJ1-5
CASARQGADQPQHF
TGTGCCAGCGCTCGACAGGGGGCTGATCAGCCCCAGCATTTT
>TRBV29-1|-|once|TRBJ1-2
CSVVGILGYTF
TGCAGCGTTGTAGGCATTTTGGGCTACACCTTC
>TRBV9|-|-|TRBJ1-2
CASSVSANYGYTF
TGTGCCAGCAGCGTATCAGCTAACTATGGCTACACCTTC